This T cell receptor beta chain stems from a study of blood T cell repertoires in COVID-19. Germline V lookup: CDR1 MNHEY, CDR2 SVGAGI. This CDR3 is 16 amino acids long. J gave up 2 bases and V 2 bases, and 7 bases lay outside the gene matches. Symptom resolution, clearance, or two negative PCRs marked donors in Cohort 3 as recovered. TCRdb's copy holds only in-frame clones and misses some; the assay was immunoSEQ multiplex PCR. In the table there are about 220,000 clones, 65% to 85% of which are singletons. Sequences were obtained from PBMCs or T cells enriched from blood (not recorded which). The chain is built from TRBV6-5 and TRBJ2-7; 9 bases fit TRBD1. The TCR comes from a woman aged 55-69 years who had recovered from COVID-19. CDR3 nucleotides: TGTGCCAGCAGTTACCACCCCCGGACAGGGGCCTACGAGCAGTACTTC. This codes for CASSYHPRTGAYEQYF.